This TCR beta chain was recorded in a study of cytomegalovirus exposure and HLA in healthy donors. Measured with immunoSEQ multiplex PCR; TCRdb has only the in-frame clones, and not every one. The sample carries about 160,000 clones, roughly 84% recorded once. The sample was PBMCs. The clonotype was recovered from a man between 25 and 39 years old in good health and CMV-seropositive.

CDR3 amino acids: CASSEFLGQVNTEAFF. The CDR3, as DNA: TGTGCCAGCAGTGAATTCCTGGGACAAGTGAACACTGAAGCTTTCTTT. The J gene is TRBJ1-1, the V gene TRBV2; a weak D match, TRBD1 (6 bases). The CDR3 sequence is 16 residues long. Looked up from germline, CDR1 is SNHLY and CDR2 is FYNNEI. Trimming took 2 bases from V and 0 from J, leaving 13 bases between them.